Described below is a single TCR beta chain sequence and its context. The antigen is undetermined. The sample belongs to a study of cytomegalovirus exposure and HLA in healthy donors. Study observations and caveats: With later analysis, a missense DCLRE1C variant became linked to TCR beta V- and J-gene trimming. Analysis performed later found about 18,000 TCR beta sequences associated with HLA alleles at 0.05 false discovery rate.

The ends were cut back, 5 bases at V and 2 bases at J, with 16 bases in the middle. CDR1 is SGHTA, CDR2 FQGNSA, per germline. The CDR3 sequence is 15 residues long. With 60 Vbeta and 13 Jbeta primers, the PCR was carried out. Sequencing was performed with immunoSEQ multiplex PCR; in TCRdb, only in-frame clones are kept and a portion is missing. The table has around 100,000 clones, roughly 71% seen once; the top ten hold approximately 10%. The chain combines TRBV7-2 with TRBJ2-7; TRBD2 is a possible D gene (6 bases). The sample consisted of PBMCs. The origin of this receptor is a man in his forties or fifties in good health and CMV-seropositive. The CDR3 DNA sequence: TGTGCCAGCAGCAAGGGGTGGGACTCCGCCTACGAGCAGTACTTC. Its translation: CASSKGWDSAYEQYF.